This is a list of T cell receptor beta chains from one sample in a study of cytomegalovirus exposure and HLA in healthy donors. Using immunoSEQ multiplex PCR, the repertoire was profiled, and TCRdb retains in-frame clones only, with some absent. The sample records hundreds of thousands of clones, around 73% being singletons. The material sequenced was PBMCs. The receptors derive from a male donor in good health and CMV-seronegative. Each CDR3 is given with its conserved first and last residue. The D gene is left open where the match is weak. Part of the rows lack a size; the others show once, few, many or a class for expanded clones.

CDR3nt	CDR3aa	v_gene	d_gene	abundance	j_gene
TGCAGCGTTAAGGAAGGGGGCAATCAGCCCCAGCATTTT	CSVKEGGNQPQHF	TRBV29-1	NA	NA	TRBJ1-5
TGTGCCAGCAGCTTGGAACCAGGATATCAGCCCCAGCATTTT	CASSLEPGYQPQHF	TRBV5-4	NA	NA	TRBJ1-5
TGTGCCAGCAGCTTAGGAGGTAGCGGGAGAGTCTATGAGCAGTTCTTC	CASSLGGSGRVYEQFF	TRBV7-2	TRBD2	NA	TRBJ2-1
TGTGCCAGCAGGCTAGCGGGAGGGCCCTACGAGCAGTACTTC	CASRLAGGPYEQYF	TRBV27	TRBD2	NA	TRBJ2-7
TGCGCCAGCAGCCAAGCGGGACAGGGGGCCCTCGAGCAGTACTTC	CASSQAGQGALEQYF	TRBV4-1	TRBD1	NA	TRBJ2-7
TGTGCCAGCAGCTGGGACAGGGGTGAGCAGTTCTTC	CASSWDRGEQFF	TRBV5-4	TRBD1	NA	TRBJ2-1
TGTGCCAGCAGTGAGGCAGGGTCTAATGAGCAGTTCTTC	CASSEAGSNEQFF	TRBV25-1	NA	few	TRBJ2-1
TGTGCCAGCAATCACTTTTACGACAGGAAAAATGAAGCTTTCTTT	CASNHFYDRKNEAFF	TRBV6-4	NA	NA	TRBJ1-1
TGTGCCAGCAGCTTAGTGAGTCTAGCGGGAAGCACAGATACGCAGTATTTT	CASSLVSLAGSTDTQYF	TRBV11-2	TRBD2	NA	TRBJ2-3
TGTGCCAGCAGCTTGTCACTAGCGGGAGGGCTTTCAGATACGCAGTATTTT	CASSLSLAGGLSDTQYF	TRBV7-9	TRBD2	NA	TRBJ2-3
TGTGCCAGCAGCTTAGCGGGAGGGCCCTCCTACGAGCAGTACTTC	CASSLAGGPSYEQYF	TRBV7-2	TRBD2	NA	TRBJ2-7
TGTGCCAGCTGCGGGAGTCCCTACAATGAGCAGTTCTTC	CASCGSPYNEQFF	TRBV27	TRBD2	NA	TRBJ2-1
TGTGCCAGCAGCCTAGCGGGAGTGACCTACAATGAGCAGTTCTTC	CASSLAGVTYNEQFF	TRBV7-3	TRBD2	NA	TRBJ2-1
TGCGCCAGCCTTCAGATGAACACTGAAGCTTTCTTT	CASLQMNTEAFF	TRBV10-2	NA	NA	TRBJ1-1
TGTGCCAGCAGTTTAGACGGTAGCGGAGCTTTCTTT	CASSLDGSGAFF	TRBV27	NA	NA	TRBJ1-1
TGCACCAGCAGCCAAGACGGGGAGCGCTACGAGCAGTACTTC	CTSSQDGERYEQYF	TRBV1	NA	few	TRBJ2-7
TGCAGCGTTGTATCACTAGCGGGAGAGACCCAGTACTTC	CSVVSLAGETQYF	TRBV29-1	TRBD2	few	TRBJ2-5
TGTGCCAGCAGTTTATTCGGACAGGGGGACGACGAGCAGTACTTC	CASSLFGQGDDEQYF	TRBV28	TRBD1	once	TRBJ2-7
TGTGCCAGCAGCTTAAGTATGGGGGGTTTCTCTGGAAACACCATATATTTT	CASSLSMGGFSGNTIYF	TRBV7-9	NA	NA	TRBJ1-3
TGCGCCAGCAGCCTATCGACAGGGGGAGTCGACGCCCCAAAAGACGAGCAGTACTTC	CASSLSTGGVDAPKDEQYF	TRBV5-1	TRBD1	NA	TRBJ2-7
TGTGCCAGCAGCTTAGCGCCAGGGGAAGGCTACGAGCAGTACTTC	CASSLAPGEGYEQYF	TRBV7-6	NA	few	TRBJ2-7
TGTGCCAGCAGTATTAGTAGCGGGAGGGACGAGCAGTACTTC	CASSISSGRDEQYF	TRBV27	TRBD2	NA	TRBJ2-7
TGTGCCAGCAGCTTAGGACAGGGGGGAGAAAGCTACACCTTC	CASSLGQGGESYTF	TRBV7-3	TRBD1	NA	TRBJ1-2
TGTGCCAGTAGTAGTCCCGGGACAGGGAACACCGGGGAGCTGTTTTTT	CASSSPGTGNTGELFF	TRBV19	TRBD1	NA	TRBJ2-2